This TCR beta chain came from a study of Graves' ophthalmopathy and Graves' hyperthyroidism. CDR3 length: 15 amino acids. V lost 0 bases and J lost 0, with 4 bases in between. Germline V CDR1 and CDR2: SGHRS, YFSETQ. RNA served as the template for amplifying TCR beta CDR3 regions. The authors performed first-round RT-PCR with HTBI primers and then a second-round multiplex PCR. TCRdb re-called the multiplex PCR reads with MiXCR, one entry per CDR3 protein. The table shows 660,000 or so distinct CDR3 sequences, with 35% to 50% occurring only once. This clonotype was found many times. Antigen specificity is unknown. Study-level results: Discriminating ophthalmopathy from stable hyperthyroidism, a 13-signature model attained a sensitivity of about 90% and a specificity of about 81%.

This TCR came from an adult man with Graves' ophthalmopathy. The specimen was peripheral blood. The rearrangement uses TRBV5-1 and TRBJ2-6; no clear D. DNA of the CDR3: TGCGCCAGCAGCTTGGTGCTCTCTGGGGCCAACGTCCTGACTTTC. It encodes CASSLVLSGANVLTF.